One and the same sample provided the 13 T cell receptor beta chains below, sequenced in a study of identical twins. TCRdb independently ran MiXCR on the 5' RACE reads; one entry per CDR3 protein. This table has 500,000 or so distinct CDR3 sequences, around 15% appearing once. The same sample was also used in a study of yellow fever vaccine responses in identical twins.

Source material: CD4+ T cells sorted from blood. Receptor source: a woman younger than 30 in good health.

CDR3 nucleotides: TGCAGTGAATGGGGGGGTAGTGGCTACACCTTC. This sequence encodes CSEWGGSGYTF. J is TRBJ1-2 and V is TRBV20-1; D perhaps matches TRBD1 (5 bases). Germline V lookup: CDR1 DFQATT, CDR2 SNEGSKA (reference sequence). The V gene lost 7 bases and the J gene lost 7 bases, with 13 bases spanning the gap. This CDR3 is 11 amino acids long.

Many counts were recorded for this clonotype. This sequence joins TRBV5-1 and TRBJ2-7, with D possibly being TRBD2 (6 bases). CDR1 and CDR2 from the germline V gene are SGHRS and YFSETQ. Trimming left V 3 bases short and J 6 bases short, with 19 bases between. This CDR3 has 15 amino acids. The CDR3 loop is CASSSLEGDGLEQYF. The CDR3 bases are TGCGCCAGCAGCTCCCTGGAGGGAGATGGTCTCGAGCAGTACTTC.

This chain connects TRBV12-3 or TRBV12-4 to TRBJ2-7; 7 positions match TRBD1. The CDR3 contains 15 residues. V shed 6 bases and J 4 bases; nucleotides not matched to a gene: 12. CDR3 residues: CASSLLGQERYEQYF. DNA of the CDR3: TGTGCCAGCAGCTTACTAGGACAGGAGAGATACGAGCAGTACTTC.

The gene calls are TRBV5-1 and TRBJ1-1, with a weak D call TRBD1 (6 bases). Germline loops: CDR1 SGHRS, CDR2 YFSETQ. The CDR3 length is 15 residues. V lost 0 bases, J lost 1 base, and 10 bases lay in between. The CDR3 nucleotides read TGCGCCAGCAGCTTGGGGGGGCTCAAGAACACTGAAGCTTTCTTT. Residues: CASSLGGLKNTEAFF. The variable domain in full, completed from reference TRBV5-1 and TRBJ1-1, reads KAGVTQTPRYLIKTRGQQVTLSCSPISGHRSVSWYQQTPGQGLQFLFEYFSETQRNKGNFPGRFSGRQFSNSRSEMNVSTLELGDSALYLCASSLGGLKNTEAFFGQGTRLTVV.

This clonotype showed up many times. CDR3 sequence reads: CASSPRDSTDTQYF. CDR3 sequence (DNA): TGTGCCAGCAGTCCACGGGACAGCACAGATACGCAGTATTTT. The chain is built from TRBV12-3 or TRBV12-4 and TRBJ2-3, with D possibly being TRBD1 or TRBD2 (5 bases each). The CDR3 is 14 residues long. The V and J ends lost 5 bases and 0 bases respectively, with 9 bases between them.

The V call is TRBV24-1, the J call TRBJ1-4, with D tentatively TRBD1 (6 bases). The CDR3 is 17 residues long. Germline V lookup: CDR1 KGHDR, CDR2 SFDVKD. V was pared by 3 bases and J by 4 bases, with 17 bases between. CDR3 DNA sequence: TGTGCCACCAGTGATCGGGACGAAGGGGGACTTAATGAAAAACTGTTTTTT. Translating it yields CATSDRDEGGLNEKLFF.

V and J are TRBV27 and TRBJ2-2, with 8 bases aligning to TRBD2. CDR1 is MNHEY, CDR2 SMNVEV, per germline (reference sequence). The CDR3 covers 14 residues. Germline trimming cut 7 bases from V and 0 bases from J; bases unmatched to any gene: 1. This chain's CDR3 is CASTGGPNTGELFF. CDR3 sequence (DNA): TGTGCCAGCACGGGGGGGCCGAACACCGGGGAGCTGTTTTTT.

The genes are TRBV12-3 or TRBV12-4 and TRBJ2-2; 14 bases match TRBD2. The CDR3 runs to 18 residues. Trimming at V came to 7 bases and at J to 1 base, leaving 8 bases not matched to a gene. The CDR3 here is CASKTSGGASWNTGELFF. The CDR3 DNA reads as TGTGCCAGCAAGACTAGCGGGGGGGCTTCGTGGAACACCGGGGAGCTGTTTTTT.

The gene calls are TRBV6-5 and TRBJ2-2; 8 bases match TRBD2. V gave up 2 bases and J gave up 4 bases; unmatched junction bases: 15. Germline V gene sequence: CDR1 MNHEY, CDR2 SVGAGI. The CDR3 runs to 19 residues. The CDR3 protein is CASSYVGRSGGLGTGELFF. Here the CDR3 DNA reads TGTGCCAGCAGTTACGTTGGCAGGTCGGGAGGGCTAGGCACCGGGGAGCTGTTTTTT.

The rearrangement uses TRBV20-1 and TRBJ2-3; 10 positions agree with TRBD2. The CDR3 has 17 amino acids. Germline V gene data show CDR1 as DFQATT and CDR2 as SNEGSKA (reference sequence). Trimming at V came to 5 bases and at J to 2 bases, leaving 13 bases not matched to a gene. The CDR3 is CSAQEWTSGTYTDTQYF. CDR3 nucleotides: TGCAGTGCTCAAGAATGGACTAGCGGAACGTACACAGATACGCAGTATTTT.

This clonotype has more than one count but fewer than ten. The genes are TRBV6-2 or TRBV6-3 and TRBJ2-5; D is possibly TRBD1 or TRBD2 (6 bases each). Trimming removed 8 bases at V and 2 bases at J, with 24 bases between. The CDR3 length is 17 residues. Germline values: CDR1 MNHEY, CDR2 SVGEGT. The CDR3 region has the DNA TGTGCCAGCGCCTGGGGGGCGATGCGCCGACCACAAGAGACCCAGTACTTC. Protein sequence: CASAWGAMRRPQETQYF.

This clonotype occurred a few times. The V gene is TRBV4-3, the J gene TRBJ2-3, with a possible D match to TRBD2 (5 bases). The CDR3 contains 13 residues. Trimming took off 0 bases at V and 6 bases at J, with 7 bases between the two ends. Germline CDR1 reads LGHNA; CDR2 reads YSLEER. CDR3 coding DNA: TGCGCCAGCAGCCAAGAGCCGGGGGATACGCAGTATTTT. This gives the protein CASSQEPGDTQYF.

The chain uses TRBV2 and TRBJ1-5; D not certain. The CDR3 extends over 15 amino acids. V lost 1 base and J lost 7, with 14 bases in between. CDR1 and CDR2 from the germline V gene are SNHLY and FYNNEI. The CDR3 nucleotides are TGTGCCAGCAGTGAAGAAATGGGGAGTGGGCAGCCCCAGCATTTT. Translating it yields CASSEEMGSGQPQHF. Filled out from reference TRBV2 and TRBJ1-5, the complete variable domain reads EPEVTQTPSHQVTQMGQEVILRCVPISNHLYFYWYRQILGQKVEFLVSFYNNEISEKSEIFDDQFSVERPDGSNFTLKIRSTKLEDSAMYFCASSEEMGSGQPQHFGDGTRLSIL.